These 28 T cell receptor beta chains share one sample of origin, sequenced in a study of shared clonotypes between healthy human individuals. The method was immunoSEQ multiplex PCR; TCRdb's version includes in-frame clones alone and lacks a portion of them. The sample consists of about 2.1 million clones, about 92% of them appearing once. Naive CD8 cells, CD45RO-negative and positively selected for CCR7, excluded terminally differentiated effector memory CD45RA+ cells. Sequenced: naive CD8+ T cells from PBMCs. All receptors derive from a young man in good health. Some clones in this sample may be carry-over from other donors' samples.

The chain recombines TRBV7-9 with TRBJ2-1; perhaps TRBD1 as D (7 bases). The CDR3 extends over 15 amino acids. The germline CDR1 and CDR2 sequences are SEHNR and FQNEAQ (reference sequence). Trimming removed 4 bases at V and 7 bases at J, with 17 bases between. CDR3 DNA: TGTGCCAGCAGCTCGGGGGACCTGACAGGGAATGAGCAGTTCTTC. Residues: CASSSGDLTGNEQFF.

The chain links TRBV7-5 to TRBJ2-7; the table's D gene call, TRBD1, was not cross checked with the DNA. TRBV7-5 corresponds to a pseudogene. This CDR3 contains 15 residues. The CDR3 DNA sequence: TGTGCCAGCCTAAGCCGGTGGGCCACCTCCTACGAGCAGTACTTC. Its translation: CASLSRWATSYEQYF.

The genes are TRBV19 and TRBJ2-2, with D hard to call. The germline CDR1 and CDR2 sequences are LNHDA and SQIVND (reference sequence). This CDR3 is 16 amino acids long. V was shortened by 3 bases and J by 0 bases, with 11 bases between the two germline ends. CDR3 nucleotide sequence: TGTGCCAGTAGTATGGTGGGCCTAGCGAACACCGGGGAGCTGTTTTTT. The encoded protein is CASSMVGLANTGELFF.

This sequence joins TRBV28 and TRBJ1-1, with D possibly TRBD1 on 5 matching bases. In germline, CDR1 is MDHEN, CDR2 SYDVKM. The CDR3 consists of 16 residues. Trimming cost V 5 bases and J 5 bases, with 21 bases left between them. Here the CDR3 reads CASSPPSRGNRTEAFF. CDR3 sequence (DNA): TGTGCCAGCAGTCCCCCTTCCCGGGGGAATCGGACTGAAGCTTTCTTT.

This chain uses TRBV4-2 with TRBJ2-5; D remains ambiguous. The CDR3 is made up of 16 amino acids. Deletions cut 0 bases from V and 9 bases from J, with 20 bases between. In germline, CDR1 is LGHNA, CDR2 YNFKEQ. The CDR3 reads CASSQEVSQAPLAQYF. DNA of the CDR3: TGTGCCAGCAGCCAAGAAGTTTCGCAGGCCCCACTGGCCCAGTACTTC.

CDR3 coding DNA: TGTGCCAGCAGCTTGGAAAGGGTCCCGATGGGGAACACTGAAGCTTTCTTT. This sequence encodes CASSLERVPMGNTEAFF. The J gene is TRBJ1-1, the V gene TRBV5-5; D unclear. Germline lookup yields CDR1 SGHKS and CDR2 YYEKEE (reference sequence). The V end was cut by 0 bases, the J end by 1 base, with 16 bases between. The CDR3 sequence is 17 residues long.

CDR3 in amino acids: CASSQDGTIYGYTF. Written as DNA, the CDR3 is TGCGCCAGCAGCCAAGACGGGACCATCTATGGCTACACCTTC. This chain connects TRBV4-1 to TRBJ1-2; D is possibly TRBD1 (5 bases). Germline CDR1 is MGHRA and CDR2 is YSYEKL. V was shortened by 0 bases and J by 4 bases, with 9 bases between the two germline ends. This CDR3 is 14 amino acids long.

The V and J genes are TRBV7-6 and TRBJ2-2; 7 bases align to TRBD2. CDR1 is SGHVS and CDR2 is FNYEAQ in the germline V gene. The V gene end was trimmed by 5 bases and the J gene end by 6 bases; junction bases not matched to a gene: 9. This CDR3 is built from 15 residues. The CDR3, as DNA: TGTGCCAGCAGCACTCGTTCGGGGGGAGCCGGGGAGCTGTTTTTT. This codes for CASSTRSGGAGELFF.

The chain carries TRBV7-2 and TRBJ2-7, with 8 bases that match TRBD2. Trimming at V came to 5 bases and at J to 3 bases, leaving 9 bases not matched to a gene. The CDR3 is made up of 15 amino acids. The V gene's germline CDR1 is SGHTA and CDR2 FQGNSA. In nucleotides, the CDR3 is TGTGCCAGCAGCATAGGGAAGCTAGCGGGCTACGAGCAGTACTTC. It is translated as CASSIGKLAGYEQYF.

The count of this clone is one. The chain recombines TRBV7-6 with TRBJ2-2, with 11 nucleotides matching TRBD1. CDR1 and CDR2 (germline): SGHVS, FNYEAQ. This CDR3 contains 15 residues. J gave up 6 bases and V 5 bases, and 5 bases lay outside the gene matches. This CDR3 is CASSERTGGPGELFF. CDR3 coding DNA: TGTGCCAGCAGCGAGAGGACAGGGGGCCCCGGGGAGCTGTTTTTT.

The gene calls are TRBV19 and TRBJ1-2; tentatively, D is TRBD1 (6 bases). V was clipped by 7 bases and J by 2 bases, with 11 bases between them. Germline loops: CDR1 LNHDA, CDR2 SQIVND (reference sequence). CDR3 size: 13 residues. CDR3 sequence: CASTHTGNYGYTF. The CDR3 coding sequence is TGTGCCAGTACCCATACAGGGAACTATGGCTACACCTTC.

The chain employs TRBV13 and TRBJ2-2; unclear D gene. The CDR3 is 15 amino acids. The V end was cut by 5 bases, the J end by 6 bases, with 16 bases between. Germline CDR1 and CDR2: PRHDT and FYEKMQ (reference sequence). In DNA, the CDR3 is TGTGCCAGCAGCACTACTCACACGGCCCCCGGGGAGCTGTTTTTT. It specifies CASSTTHTAPGELFF.

Only a few counts were recorded for this clone. The sample carries other DNA sequences with the same CDR3. V and J are TRBV27 and TRBJ2-1, with 9 bases aligning to TRBD2. The CDR3 has 15 residues. V dropped 8 bases and J dropped 1; count of bases not matched to a gene: 6. Germline-derived CDR1 and CDR2 are MNHEY and SMNVEV (reference sequence). CDR3 nucleotides: TGTGCCAGCTCCTTTGGACTAGCGTCCTACAATGAGCAGTTCTTC. It encodes CASSFGLASYNEQFF.

The gene calls are TRBV30 and TRBJ1-6; D is ambiguous. This CDR3 contains 12 residues. Per the germline V gene, CDR1 is GTSNPN and CDR2 is SVGIG (reference sequence). V lost 2 bases, J lost 11 bases, and 10 bases lay in between. The CDR3 nucleotides read TGTGCCTGGAGTCCCCTAAGTACACCCCTCCACTTT. This sequence encodes CAWSPLSTPLHF.

This clone was found once. The chain joins TRBV13 to TRBJ2-7; either TRBD1 or TRBD2 may fit D (5 bases each). The CDR3 has 15 residues. V lost 7 bases, J lost 6 bases, and 22 bases lay in between. Looked up from germline, CDR1 is PRHDT and CDR2 is FYEKMQ (reference sequence). The CDR3 reads CASTARGEGTGEQYF. The CDR3 nucleotides read TGTGCCAGCACGGCCCGGGGCGAGGGAACGGGCGAGCAGTACTTC.

The chain recombines TRBV7-9 with TRBJ2-7, with 9 bases fitting TRBD1. Per germline, CDR1 SEHNR and CDR2 FQNEAQ (reference sequence). J lost 2 bases, V lost 6 bases, and 11 bases had no gene match. This CDR3 region has 16 residues. CDR3 coding DNA: TGTGCCAGCAGTCCTCCACAGGGGGCAGAGGCCTACGAGCAGTACTTC. Translation: CASSPPQGAEAYEQYF. The full variable domain, with the rest looked up from reference TRBV7-9 and TRBJ2-7, is DTGVSQNPRHKITKRGQNVTFRCDPISEHNRLYWYRQTLGQGPEFLTYFQNEAQLEKSRLLSDRFSAERPKGSFSTLEIQRTEQGDSAMYLCASSPPQGAEAYEQYFGPGTRLTVT.

The chain recombines TRBV28 with TRBJ1-5; D is undetermined. Germline loops: CDR1 MDHEN, CDR2 SYDVKM. The CDR3 spans 16 residues. V lost 3 bases and J 4 bases, leaving 16 bases between the germline ends. CDR3: CASSLLGNRPNQPQHF. The CDR3 DNA is TGTGCCAGCAGTTTGCTTGGAAACAGACCAAATCAGCCCCAGCATTTT.

This chain connects TRBV27 to TRBJ2-3; the match to TRBD2 covers 9 bases. CDR3 length equals 12 residues. The J segment lost 7 bases and the V segment lost 6 bases, leaving 2 bases of the junction unmatched. Germline values: CDR1 MNHEY, CDR2 SMNVEV (reference sequence). The CDR3 nucleotides read TGTGCCAGCAGGCCTAGCGGGAATACGCAGTATTTT. Protein sequence: CASRPSGNTQYF.

The gene calls are TRBV19 and TRBJ2-2; tentatively, D is TRBD2 (6 bases). The V end lost 6 bases, the J end lost 7 bases, and 15 bases lay between the germline ends. Germline CDR1 LNHDA, CDR2 SQIVND (reference sequence). The CDR3 covers 14 residues. CDR3 sequence reads: CASSGIPGGGELFF. For the CDR3, the DNA is TGTGCCAGTAGCGGGATTCCCGGGGGCGGGGAGCTGTTTTTT.

This clone has only one observation. The chain combines TRBV7-3 with TRBJ2-3; D may be TRBD2 (6 bases). Trimming pared 4 bases from V and 6 bases from J, leaving 17 bases between. Germline assignment: CDR1 SGHTA and CDR2 FQGTGA. There are 15 residues in the CDR3. For the CDR3, the DNA is TGTGCCAGCAGCTCCCGGGACTCACGGATGGATACGCAGTATTTT. Encoded protein: CASSSRDSRMDTQYF.

This sequence joins TRBV2 and TRBJ2-5; D remains unclear. The CDR3 spans 14 residues. Germline V gives CDR1 SNHLY, CDR2 FYNNEI. The V and J ends lost 6 bases and 1 base respectively, with 12 bases between them. The DNA of the CDR3 is TGTGCCAGCAGAGGTCGGCTCTTCCAAGAGACCCAGTACTTC. The encoded protein is CASRGRLFQETQYF. Full variable domain (remainder filled in from reference TRBV2 and TRBJ2-5): EPEVTQTPSHQVTQMGQEVILRCVPISNHLYFYWYRQILGQKVEFLVSFYNNEISEKSEIFDDQFSVERPDGSNFTLKIRSTKLEDSAMYFCASRGRLFQETQYFGPGTRLLVL.

This clone was observed once. The chain carries TRBV11-2 and TRBJ1-2; D is undetermined. Looked up from germline, CDR1 is SGHAT and CDR2 is FQNNGV. Deletions cut 1 base from V and 14 bases from J, with 14 bases between. This CDR3 region has 12 residues. In DNA, the CDR3 is TGTGCCAGCAGCTTAGGGTTAACAGATGAAACCTTC. Translated: CASSLGLTDETF.

The chain joins TRBV28 to TRBJ1-5; tentative D call: TRBD1 (6 bases). This CDR3 is 17 amino acids long. V gave up 5 bases and J gave up 0 bases, with 17 bases separating them. Germline V gene lookup returns CDR1 MDHEN and CDR2 SYDVKM. CDR3 DNA: TGTGCCAGCAGTACTCCCACAGGGACCCTTAGCAATCAGCCCCAGCATTTT. Amino acids: CASSTPTGTLSNQPQHF.

This sequence joins TRBV6-1 and TRBJ1-6; no clear D. The CDR3 contains 15 residues. CDR1 and CDR2 (germline): MNHNS, SASEGT. The V end lost 3 bases, the J end lost 9 bases, and 15 bases lay between the germline ends. In DNA, the CDR3 is TGTGCCAGCAGTGACACGAGCACCACGGGTTCACCCCTCCACTTT. It specifies CASSDTSTTGSPLHF.

The CDR3 loop is CASSPEAGFTMNTEAFF. As DNA, the CDR3 is TGTGCCAGCAGTCCAGAGGCAGGGTTTACCATGAACACTGAAGCTTTCTTT. J is TRBJ1-1 and V is TRBV27, with a tentative D call TRBD1 (5 bases). Looked up from germline, CDR1 is MNHEY and CDR2 is SMNVEV (reference sequence). The V and J ends lost 5 bases and 0 bases respectively, with 19 bases between them. CDR3 length: 17 amino acids.

The chain is built from TRBV9 and TRBJ2-7; D tentatively fits TRBD1 or TRBD2 (5 bases each). The CDR3 contains 14 residues. CDR1 is SGDLS, CDR2 YYNGEE, per germline. V was pared by 6 bases and J by 0 bases, with 13 bases between. The CDR3 loop reads CASTPGADSYEQYF. The DNA of the CDR3 is TGTGCCAGCACCCCCGGGGCAGACTCCTACGAGCAGTACTTC.

The rearrangement links TRBV5-5 to TRBJ2-6, with D maybe TRBD2 (6 bases). Germline CDR1 SGHKS, CDR2 YYEKEE (reference sequence). The CDR3 is made up of 18 amino acids. Trimming cost V 3 bases and J 2 bases, with 18 bases left between them. The CDR3 spells CASSSRGGLVAGANVLTF. DNA of the CDR3: TGTGCCAGCAGCTCGCGGGGCGGTCTTGTGGCTGGGGCCAACGTCCTGACTTTC.

The rearrangement links TRBV10-3 to TRBJ2-7; possibly TRBD1 or TRBD2 for D (6 bases each). Germline V gene data show CDR1 as ENHRY and CDR2 as SYGVKD. CDR3 size: 15 residues. Trimming stripped 8 bases from V and 0 bases from J, with 17 bases between. In DNA form, the CDR3 reads TGTGCCATCGCAGGGGCTAGCGTCGACTCCTACGAGCAGTACTTC. Its translation is CAIAGASVDSYEQYF.